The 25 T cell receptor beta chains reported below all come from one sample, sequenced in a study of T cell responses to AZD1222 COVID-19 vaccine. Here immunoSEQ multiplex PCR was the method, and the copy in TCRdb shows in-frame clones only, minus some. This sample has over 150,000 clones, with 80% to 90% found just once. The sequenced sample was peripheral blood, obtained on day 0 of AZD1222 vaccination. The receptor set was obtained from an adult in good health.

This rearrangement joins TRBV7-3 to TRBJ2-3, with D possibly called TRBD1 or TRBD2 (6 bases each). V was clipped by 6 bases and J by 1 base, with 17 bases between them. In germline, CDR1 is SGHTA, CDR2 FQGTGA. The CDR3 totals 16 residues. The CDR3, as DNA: TGTGCCAGCAGAAAGGGGGGAACCTCCGGCACAGATACGCAGTATTTT. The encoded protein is CASRKGGTSGTDTQYF.

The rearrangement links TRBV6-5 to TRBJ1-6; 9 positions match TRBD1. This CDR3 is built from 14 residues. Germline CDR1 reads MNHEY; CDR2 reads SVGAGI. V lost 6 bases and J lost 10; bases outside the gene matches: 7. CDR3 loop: CASRMGQGHSPLHF. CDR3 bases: TGTGCCAGCAGGATGGGACAGGGCCACTCACCCCTCCACTTT.

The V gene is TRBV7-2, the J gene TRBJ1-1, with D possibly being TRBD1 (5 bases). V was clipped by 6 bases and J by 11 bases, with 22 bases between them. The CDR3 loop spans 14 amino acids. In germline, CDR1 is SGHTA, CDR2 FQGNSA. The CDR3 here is CASRAGGSPRAAFF. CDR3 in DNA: TGTGCCAGCAGGGCGGGGGGGAGCCCAAGGGCCGCTTTCTTT.

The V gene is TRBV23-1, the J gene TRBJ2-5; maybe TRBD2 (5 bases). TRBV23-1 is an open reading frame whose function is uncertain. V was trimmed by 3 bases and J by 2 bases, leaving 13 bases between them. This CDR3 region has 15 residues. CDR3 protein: CASSQSDFEQETQYF. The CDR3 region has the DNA TGCGCCAGCAGTCAGTCGGACTTCGAACAAGAGACCCAGTACTTC.

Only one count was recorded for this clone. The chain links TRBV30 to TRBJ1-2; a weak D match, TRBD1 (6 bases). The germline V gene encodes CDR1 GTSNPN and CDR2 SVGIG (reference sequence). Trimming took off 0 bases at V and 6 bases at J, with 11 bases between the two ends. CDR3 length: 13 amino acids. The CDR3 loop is CAWSVQGGDGYTF. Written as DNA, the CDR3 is TGTGCCTGGAGTGTACAGGGCGGGGATGGCTACACCTTC.

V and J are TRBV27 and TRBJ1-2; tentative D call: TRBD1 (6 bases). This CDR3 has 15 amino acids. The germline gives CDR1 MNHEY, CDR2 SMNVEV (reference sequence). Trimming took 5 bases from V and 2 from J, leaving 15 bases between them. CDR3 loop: CASSPGTNPNYGYTF. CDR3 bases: TGTGCCAGCAGTCCCGGGACAAATCCCAACTATGGCTACACCTTC.

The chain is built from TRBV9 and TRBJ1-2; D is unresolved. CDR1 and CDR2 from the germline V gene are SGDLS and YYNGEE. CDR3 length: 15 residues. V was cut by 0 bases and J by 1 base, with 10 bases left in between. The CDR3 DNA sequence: TGTGCCAGCAGCGTAGGAGTACAGAATAACTATGGCTACACCTTC. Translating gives CASSVGVQNNYGYTF. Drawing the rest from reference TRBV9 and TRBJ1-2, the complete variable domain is DSGVTQTPKHLITATGQRVTLRCSPRSGDLSVYWYQQSLDQGLQFLIQYYNGEERAKGNILERFSAQQFPDLHSELNLSSLELGDSALYFCASSVGVQNNYGYTFGSGTRLTVV.

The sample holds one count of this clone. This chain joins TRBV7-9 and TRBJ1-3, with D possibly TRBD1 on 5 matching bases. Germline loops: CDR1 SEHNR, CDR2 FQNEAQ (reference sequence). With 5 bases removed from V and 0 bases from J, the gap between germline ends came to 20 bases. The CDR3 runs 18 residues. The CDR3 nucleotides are TGTGCCAGCAGCACAGCGACAGATCTAACCTTCTCTGGAAACACCATATATTTT. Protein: CASSTATDLTFSGNTIYF.

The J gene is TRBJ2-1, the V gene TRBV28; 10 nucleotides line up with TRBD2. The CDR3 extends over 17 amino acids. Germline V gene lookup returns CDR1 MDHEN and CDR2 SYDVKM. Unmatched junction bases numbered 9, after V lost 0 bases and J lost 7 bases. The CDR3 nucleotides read TGTGCCAGCAGTTTATGGGCCAGCGGGGGGGGAAGGAATGAGCAGTTCTTC. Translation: CASSLWASGGGRNEQFF.

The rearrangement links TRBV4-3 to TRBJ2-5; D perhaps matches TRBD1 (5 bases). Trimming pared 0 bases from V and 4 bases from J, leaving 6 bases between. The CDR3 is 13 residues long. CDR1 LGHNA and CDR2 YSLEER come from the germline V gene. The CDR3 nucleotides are TGCGCCAGCAGCCAAGACAGGGCAGAGACCCAGTACTTC. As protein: CASSQDRAETQYF.

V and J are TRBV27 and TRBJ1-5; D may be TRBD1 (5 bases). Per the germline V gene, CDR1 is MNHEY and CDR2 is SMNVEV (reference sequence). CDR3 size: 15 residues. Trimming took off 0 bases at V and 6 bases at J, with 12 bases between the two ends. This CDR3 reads CASSLSGHIAQPQHF. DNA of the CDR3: TGTGCCAGCAGTTTATCAGGACATATTGCTCAGCCCCAGCATTTT.

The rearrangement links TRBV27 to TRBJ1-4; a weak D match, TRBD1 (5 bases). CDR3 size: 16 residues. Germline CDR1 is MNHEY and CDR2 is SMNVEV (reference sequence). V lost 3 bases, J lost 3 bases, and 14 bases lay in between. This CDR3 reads CASSFTRDGSNEKLFF. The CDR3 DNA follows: TGTGCCAGCAGTTTTACAAGGGACGGATCTAATGAAAAACTGTTTTTT.

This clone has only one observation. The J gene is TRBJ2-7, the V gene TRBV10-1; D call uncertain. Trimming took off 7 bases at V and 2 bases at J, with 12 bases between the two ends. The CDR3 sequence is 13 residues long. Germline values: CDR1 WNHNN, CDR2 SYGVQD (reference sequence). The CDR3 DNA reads TGCGCCAGCATTCAGCCAGTCACCTACGAGCAGTACTTC. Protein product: CASIQPVTYEQYF.

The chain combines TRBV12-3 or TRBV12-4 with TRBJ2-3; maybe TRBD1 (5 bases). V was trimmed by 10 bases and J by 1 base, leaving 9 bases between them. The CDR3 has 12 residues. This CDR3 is CATKQGTDTQYF. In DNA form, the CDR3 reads TGTGCCACGAAACAGGGCACAGATACGCAGTATTTT.

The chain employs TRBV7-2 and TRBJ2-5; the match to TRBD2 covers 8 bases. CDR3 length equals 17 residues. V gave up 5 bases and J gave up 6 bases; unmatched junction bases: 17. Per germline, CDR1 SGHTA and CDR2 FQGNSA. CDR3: CASSRPGGGNFGKTQYF. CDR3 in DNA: TGTGCCAGCAGCCGGCCAGGCGGGGGGAACTTTGGGAAGACCCAGTACTTC.

The CDR3 protein is CATSKRGGGETQYF. The DNA of the CDR3 is TGTGCCACCAGCAAACGGGGGGGCGGAGAGACCCAGTACTTC. V is TRBV15 and J is TRBJ2-5, with 8 positions matching TRBD2. The trim removed 4 bases at V and 4 bases at J, leaving 5 bases unmatched. Germline CDR1 LNHNV, CDR2 YYDKDF (reference sequence). The CDR3 runs to 14 residues. Based on the CDR3 plus reference TRBV15 and TRBJ2-5, the full variable domain is DAMVIQNPRYQVTQFGKPVTLSCSQTLNHNVMYWYQQKSSQAPKLLFHYYDKDFNNEADTPDNFQSRRPNTSFCFLDIRSPGLGDTAMYLCATSKRGGGETQYFGPGTRLLVL.

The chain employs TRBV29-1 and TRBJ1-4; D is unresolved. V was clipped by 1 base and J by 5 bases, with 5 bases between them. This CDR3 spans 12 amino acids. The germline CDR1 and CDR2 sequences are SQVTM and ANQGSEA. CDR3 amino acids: CSVEGGNEKLFF. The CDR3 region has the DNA TGCAGCGTTGAAGGTGGGAATGAAAAACTGTTTTTT.

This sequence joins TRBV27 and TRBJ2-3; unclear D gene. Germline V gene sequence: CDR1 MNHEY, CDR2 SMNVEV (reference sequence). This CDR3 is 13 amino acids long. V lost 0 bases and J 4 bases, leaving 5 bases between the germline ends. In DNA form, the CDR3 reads TGTGCCAGCAGTTTATCGGTCCCAGATACGCAGTATTTT. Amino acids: CASSLSVPDTQYF.

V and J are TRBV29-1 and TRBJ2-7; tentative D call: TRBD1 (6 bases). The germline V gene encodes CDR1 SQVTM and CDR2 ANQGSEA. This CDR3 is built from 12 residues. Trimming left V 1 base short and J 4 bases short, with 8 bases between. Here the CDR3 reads CSVEVGAYEQYF. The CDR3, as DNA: TGCAGCGTTGAAGTGGGGGCGTACGAGCAGTACTTC.

The CDR3 DNA reads as TGTGCCAGTAGTTCCGGGACCCAGATAAATCAGCCCCAGCATTTT. Its translation: CASSSGTQINQPQHF. The chain couples TRBV19 to TRBJ1-5; the D gene is possibly TRBD1 (5 bases). With 5 bases removed from V and 4 bases from J, the gap between germline ends came to 15 bases. Germline loops: CDR1 LNHDA, CDR2 SQIVND (reference sequence). This CDR3 spans 15 amino acids.

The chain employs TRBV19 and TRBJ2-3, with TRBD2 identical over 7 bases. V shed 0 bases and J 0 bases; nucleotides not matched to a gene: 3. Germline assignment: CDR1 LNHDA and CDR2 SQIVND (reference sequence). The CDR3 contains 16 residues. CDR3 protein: CASSIDRGGSTDTQYF. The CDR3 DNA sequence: TGTGCCAGTAGTATAGATCGCGGGGGTAGCACAGATACGCAGTATTTT.

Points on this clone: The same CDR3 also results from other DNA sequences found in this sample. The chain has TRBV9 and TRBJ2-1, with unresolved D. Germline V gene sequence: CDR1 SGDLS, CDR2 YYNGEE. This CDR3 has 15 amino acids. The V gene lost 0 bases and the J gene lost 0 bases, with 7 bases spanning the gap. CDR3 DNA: TGTGCCAGCAGCGTAGGGACGAGCTCCTACAATGAGCAGTTCTTC. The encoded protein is CASSVGTSSYNEQFF.

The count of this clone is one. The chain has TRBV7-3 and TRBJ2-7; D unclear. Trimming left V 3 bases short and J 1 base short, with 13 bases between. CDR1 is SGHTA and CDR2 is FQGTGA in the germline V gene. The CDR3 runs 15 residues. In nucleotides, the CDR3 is TGTGCCAGCAGCTTCGCGGTTTCTCCGTCCTACGAGCAGTACGTC. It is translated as CASSFAVSPSYEQYV.

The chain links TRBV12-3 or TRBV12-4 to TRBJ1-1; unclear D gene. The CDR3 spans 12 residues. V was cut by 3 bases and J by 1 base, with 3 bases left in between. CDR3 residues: CASSFQNTEAFF. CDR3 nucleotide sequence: TGTGCCAGCAGTTTCCAGAACACTGAAGCTTTCTTT.

CDR3 nucleotides: TGCGCCAGCAGCCGAACTAGCGGGGGGGCCGTCGGCACAGATACGCAGTATTTT. Amino acids: CASSRTSGGAVGTDTQYF. The rearrangement joins TRBV10-1 to TRBJ2-3, with 13 bases aligning to TRBD2. Germline assignment: CDR1 WNHNN and CDR2 SYGVQD (reference sequence). Germline trimming cut 6 bases from V and 1 base from J; bases unmatched to any gene: 10. CDR3 size: 18 residues.